The clone carrying this T cell receptor (beta chain) appeared once. This specimen comes from a study of T cells in localized non-small cell lung cancer. The repertoire was sequenced with immunoSEQ multiplex PCR; TCRdb's copy has only in-frame clones and lacks some. The sample has over 25,000 clones, roughly 90% seen once; the top ten hold approximately 2%. This CDR3 spans 10 amino acids. The ends were cut back, 5 bases at V and 3 bases at J, with 4 bases in the middle. CDR1 is DFQATT, CDR2 SNEGSKA, per germline (reference sequence). V usage is TRBV20-1 and J usage is TRBJ2-5; D uncertain. This clonotype was sampled from a female donor over 55 with stage I lung adenocarcinoma. This specimen consisted of peripheral blood, obtained before any cancer treatment. Here the CDR3 reads CSAAEETQYF. The CDR3 DNA follows: TGCAGTGCTGCAGAAGAGACCCAGTACTTC.